Below are 4 T cell receptor beta chains sequenced from a single sample in a study of CD8+ T cells in alopecia areata. cDNA serving as the sequencing template came from extracted, reverse transcribed RNA. TCRdb's table, derived via immunoSEQ multiplex PCR, lists solely in-frame clones and lacks some. Of tens of thousands of clones listed, about two thirds are singletons. The treatment is: oral pan-JAK inhibitor, 5-10 mg twice daily. The sample consisted of CD8+ T cells sorted from blood, taken around week 44, from a patient treated with tofacitinib. These TCRs come from a human donor with alopecia areata.

The chain combines TRBV30 with TRBJ2-5, with 9 bases lining up with TRBD1. TRBJ2-7 matches the DNA end more closely, so the J call is doubtful. The CDR3 length is 14 residues. The V gene's germline CDR1 is GTSNPN and CDR2 SVGIG (reference sequence). Here the CDR3 DNA reads TGTGCCTGGAGTCGGGGACAGGGCGGCGACGAGCAGTACTTC. Translated, it gives CAWSRGQGGDEQYF.

The CDR3 is CAWSYGSNNEKLFF. As DNA, the CDR3 is TGTGCCTGGAGTTACGGGTCGAATAATGAAAAACTGTTTTTT. The rearrangement joins TRBV30 to TRBJ1-4; D is uncertain. This CDR3 has 14 amino acids. The V gene's germline CDR1 is GTSNPN and CDR2 SVGIG (reference sequence). The V end was cut by 2 bases, the J end by 4 bases, with 11 bases between.

The chain carries TRBV27 and TRBJ1-4; D not certain. The CDR3 extends over 13 amino acids. Germline values: CDR1 MNHEY, CDR2 SMNVEV (reference sequence). Trimming took off 6 bases at V and 6 bases at J, with 11 bases between the two ends. The DNA for the CDR3 is TGTGCCAGCAGGCCCCTGACTTATGAAAAACTGTTTTTT. Its protein is CASRPLTYEKLFF.

This sequence joins TRBV25-1 and TRBJ2-1; D may be TRBD1 or TRBD2 (6 bases each). CDR3 length: 14 residues. The ends were cut back, 9 bases at V and 2 bases at J, with 14 bases in the middle. In germline, CDR1 is MGHDK, CDR2 SYGVNS. The CDR3 bases are TGTGCCAGTGGGGGGACAAGCCCCTACAATGAGCAGTTCTTC. Translating it yields CASGGTSPYNEQFF. The full variable domain, with the rest looked up from reference TRBV25-1 and TRBJ2-1, is EADIYQTPRYLVIGTGKKITLECSQTMGHDKMYWYQQDPGMELHLIHYSYGVNSTEKGDLSSESTVSRIRTEHFPLTLESARPSHTSQYLCASGGTSPYNEQFFGPGTRLTVL.